These 4 T cell receptor beta chains were sequenced from one sample in a study of shared clonotypes between healthy human individuals. Clones were sequenced by immunoSEQ multiplex PCR, and TCRdb holds only the in-frame ones, with some missing. This table has about 490,000 clones, around 85% appearing once. The specimen sequenced was PBMCs. The receptors originated from a woman in her forties in good health. Some clones in this sample may be carry-over from other donors' samples.

This clone was seen a handful of times. This chain joins TRBV18 and TRBJ2-5, with a weak D call TRBD2 (5 bases). Per the germline V gene, CDR1 is KGHSH and CDR2 is LQKENI. Deletions cut 6 bases from V and 1 base from J, with 12 bases between. There are 14 residues in the CDR3. In DNA form, the CDR3 reads TGTGCCAGCTCCTCGGGGTTGGTCCAAGAGACCCAGTACTTC. Protein product: CASSSGLVQETQYF. The full variable domain, rest sourced from reference TRBV18 and TRBJ2-5, is NAGVMQNPRHLVRRRGQEARLRCSPMKGHSHVYWYRQLPEEGLKFMVYLQKENIIDESGMPKERFSAEFPKEGPSILRIQQVVRGDSAAYFCASSSGLVQETQYFGPGTRLLVL.

In DNA form, the CDR3 reads TGCGCCAGCAGCAGTGGACTAGCGGGAGTCAAGTTCTTC. This codes for CASSSGLAGVKFF. The chain carries TRBV5-1 and TRBJ2-1; 13 bases fit TRBD2. After removal of 4 bases from V and 14 bases from J, the junction contained 6 bases not matched to a gene. The germline gives CDR1 SGHRS, CDR2 YFSETQ. CDR3 length: 13 amino acids.

The gene calls are TRBV15 and TRBJ2-1; D remains ambiguous. The CDR3 has 11 residues. Germline CDR1 and CDR2: LNHNV and YYDKDF (reference sequence). V gave up 8 bases and J gave up 9 bases, with 11 bases separating them. CDR3 nucleotide sequence: TGTGCCACCCCGGCGTTTCCTGAGCAGTTCTTC. Protein product: CATPAFPEQFF.

This clone was picked up a small number of times. The gene calls are TRBV7-3 and TRBJ2-1; D remains ambiguous. CDR3 length equals 12 residues. CDR1 is SGHTA, CDR2 FQGTGA, per germline. Trimming removed 2 bases at V and 10 bases at J, with 9 bases between. This CDR3 reads CASSLQLGEQFF. The DNA for the CDR3 is TGTGCCAGCAGCTTACAGCTCGGGGAGCAGTTCTTC.